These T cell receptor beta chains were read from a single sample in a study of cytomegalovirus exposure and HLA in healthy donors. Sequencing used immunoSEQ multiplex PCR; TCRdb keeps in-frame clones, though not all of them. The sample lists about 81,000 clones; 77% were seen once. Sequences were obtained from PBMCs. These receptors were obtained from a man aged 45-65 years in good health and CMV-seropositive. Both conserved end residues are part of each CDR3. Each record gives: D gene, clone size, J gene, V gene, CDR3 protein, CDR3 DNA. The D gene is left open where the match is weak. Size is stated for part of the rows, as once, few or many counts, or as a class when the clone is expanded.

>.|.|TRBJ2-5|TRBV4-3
CASSQEAQVLQETQYF
TGCGCCAGCAGCCAAGAGGCCCAGGTTCTCCAAGAGACCCAGTACTTC
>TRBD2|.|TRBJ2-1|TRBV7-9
CASSQKPGLANNEQFF
TGTGCCAGCAGCCAAAAGCCCGGACTAGCGAACAATGAGCAGTTCTTC
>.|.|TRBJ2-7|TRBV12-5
CASGLAGVTYEQYF
TGTGCTAGTGGTTTGGCAGGGGTCACCTACGAGCAGTACTTC
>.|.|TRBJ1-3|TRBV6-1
CASGFGGGGNTIYF
TGTGCCAGCGGTTTTGGGGGCGGCGGAAACACCATATATTTT
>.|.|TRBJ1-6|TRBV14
CASSGRQDSPLHF
TGTGCCAGCAGCGGTCGACAGGATTCACCCCTCCACTTT
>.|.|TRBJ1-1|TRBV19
CASSITLGSTEAFF
TGTGCCAGTAGTATCACCCTAGGAAGCACTGAAGCTTTCTTT
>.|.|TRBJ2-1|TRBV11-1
CASSSMQGYNEQFF
TGTGCCAGCAGCTCAATGCAGGGCTACAATGAGCAGTTCTTC
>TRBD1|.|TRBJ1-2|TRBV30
CAWSLLQGVDYGYTF
TGTGCCTGGAGTTTGCTACAGGGGGTTGACTATGGCTACACCTTC
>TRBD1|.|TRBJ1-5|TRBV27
CASKNTGEQPQHF
TGTGCCAGCAAGAACACAGGGGAACAGCCCCAGCATTTT
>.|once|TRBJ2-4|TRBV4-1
CASSQVTEKNSQYF
TGCGCCAGCAGCCAAGTCACAGAAAAAAACAGTCAGTACTTC
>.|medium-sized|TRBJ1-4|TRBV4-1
CASSQDGPPTNEKLFF
TGCGCCAGCAGCCAAGATGGCCCCCCAACTAATGAAAAACTGTTTTTT
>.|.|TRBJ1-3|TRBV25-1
CASSDPGQIGNTIYF
TGTGCCAGCAGTGACCCTGGACAGATTGGAAACACCATATATTTT
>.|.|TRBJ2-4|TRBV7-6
CASSLDGRGGNIQYF
TGTGCCAGCAGCTTAGACGGGAGAGGTGGAAACATTCAGTACTTC
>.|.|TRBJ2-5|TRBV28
CASSRGETQYF
TGTGCCAGCAGTCGCGGCGAGACCCAGTACTTC
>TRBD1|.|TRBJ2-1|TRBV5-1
CASTSGTGGTYNEQFF
TGCGCCAGCACCTCGGGAACAGGGGGAACGTACAATGAGCAGTTCTTC
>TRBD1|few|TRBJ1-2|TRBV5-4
CASSKGQTTNYGYTF
TGTGCCAGCAGCAAGGGACAGACTACCAACTATGGCTACACCTTC
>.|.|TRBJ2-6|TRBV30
CAWKTGLFSTSGANVLTF
TGTGCCTGGAAAACAGGGCTGTTTTCCACCTCTGGGGCCAACGTCCTGACTTTC
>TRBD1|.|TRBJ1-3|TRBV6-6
CASSGQGGNTIYF
TGTGCCAGCAGTGGACAGGGTGGAAACACCATATATTTT
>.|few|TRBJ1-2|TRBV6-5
CASSLQGYGYTF
TGTGCCAGCAGCCTACAGGGTTATGGCTACACCTTC
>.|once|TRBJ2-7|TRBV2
CASSDPNSYEQYF
TGTGCCAGCAGTGACCCCAACTCCTACGAGCAGTACTTC
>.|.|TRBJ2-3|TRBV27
CASSPKQGLDTQYF
TGTGCCAGCAGTCCTAAACAGGGTTTAGATACGCAGTATTTT
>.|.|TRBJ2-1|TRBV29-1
CSVSSYNEQFF
TGCAGCGTTTCCAGCTACAATGAGCAGTTCTTC
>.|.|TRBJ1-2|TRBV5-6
CASTIRGGYGYTF
TGTGCCAGCACCATTAGGGGGGGGTATGGCTACACCTTC
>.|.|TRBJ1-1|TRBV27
CASSPDRGATEAFF
TGTGCCAGCAGTCCCGACCGGGGTGCGACTGAAGCTTTCTTT
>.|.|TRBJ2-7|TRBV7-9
CASINGGIYEQYF
TGTGCCAGCATCAATGGGGGGATCTACGAGCAGTACTTC
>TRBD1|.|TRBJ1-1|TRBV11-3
CASSPRDRATEAFF
TGTGCCAGCAGCCCTCGGGACAGGGCCACTGAAGCTTTCTTT
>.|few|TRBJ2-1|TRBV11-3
CASSLEANEQFF
TGTGCCAGCAGCTTAGAAGCCAATGAGCAGTTCTTC
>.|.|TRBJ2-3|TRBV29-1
CSVRQAPNTQYF
TGCAGCGTACGCCAGGCCCCAAATACGCAGTATTTT
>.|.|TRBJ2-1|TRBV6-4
CASSDSRRKNEQFF
TGTGCCAGCAGTGACTCGAGGCGGAAAAATGAGCAGTTCTTC
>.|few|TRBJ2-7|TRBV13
CASRTTGSSYEQYF
TGTGCCAGCAGGACCACAGGGAGCTCCTACGAGCAGTACTTC
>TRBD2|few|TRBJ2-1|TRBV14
CASSLLLALSYNEQFF
TGTGCCAGCAGCCTACTACTAGCGCTCTCCTACAATGAGCAGTTCTTC
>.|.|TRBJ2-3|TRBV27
CASSLPGADTQYF
TGTGCCAGCAGTTTACCGGGAGCAGATACGCAGTATTTT
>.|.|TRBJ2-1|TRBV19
CASRVRLAGNEQFF
TGTGCCAGTAGAGTCCGTTTGGCGGGCAATGAGCAGTTCTTC
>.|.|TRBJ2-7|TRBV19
CARAEDSGDYEQYF
TGTGCCAGGGCAGAGGATTCAGGGGACTACGAGCAGTACTTC
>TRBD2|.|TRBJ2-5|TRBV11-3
CASSLDGLLAGGQETQYF
TGTGCCAGCAGCTTAGATGGCTTACTAGCGGGAGGGCAAGAGACCCAGTACTTC
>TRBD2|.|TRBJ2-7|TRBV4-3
CASSQDGREDDEQYF
TGCGCCAGCAGCCAAGATGGGCGGGAGGACGACGAGCAGTACTTC
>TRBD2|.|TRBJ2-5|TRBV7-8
CASRPLAGVGETQYF
TGTGCCAGCAGGCCACTAGCGGGAGTAGGAGAGACCCAGTACTTC
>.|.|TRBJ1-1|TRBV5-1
CASSLGSNTEAFF
TGCGCCAGCAGCCTCGGGTCGAACACTGAAGCTTTCTTT
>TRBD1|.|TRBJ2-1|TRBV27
CASRLSDRESRDEQFF
TGTGCCAGCAGGCTCAGCGACAGGGAATCGCGAGATGAGCAGTTCTTC